These 24 T cell receptor beta chains were sequenced from one sample in a study of OX40 agonist ivuxolimab in advanced cancers. Assay used: immunoSEQ multiplex PCR; TCRdb lists only in-frame clones, some missing. The sample holds around 70,000 clones, 80% to 95% seen once. The sample consisted of CD4+ or CD8+ T cells sorted from blood, taken in a trial of the OX40 agonist ivuxolimab. The receptors originated from an adult with an advanced solid tumor such as melanoma, head and neck, liver or kidney cancer.

This clone has a single count. The genes are TRBV29-1 and TRBJ1-1; D is ambiguous. Germline CDR1 is SQVTM and CDR2 is ANQGSEA. The CDR3 is made up of 11 amino acids. V shed 5 bases and J shed 1 base, with 5 bases lying between them. This chain's CDR3 is CSVPGNTEAFF. The DNA of the CDR3 is TGCAGCGTTCCCGGGAACACTGAAGCTTTCTTT.

The chain employs TRBV5-6 and TRBJ1-4; D is undetermined. CDR3 length: 16 residues. The germline gives CDR1 SGHDT, CDR2 YYEEEE. V dropped 0 bases and J dropped 0 bases, with 9 bases sitting between them. CDR3 loop: CASSLVGGATNEKLFF. For the CDR3, the DNA is TGTGCCAGCAGCTTGGTCGGTGGTGCAACTAATGAAAAACTGTTTTTT.

The chain carries TRBV4-1 and TRBJ2-1; D tentatively fits TRBD1 or TRBD2 (6 bases each). The germline V gene encodes CDR1 MGHRA and CDR2 YSYEKL. V was trimmed by 1 base and J by 4 bases, leaving 14 bases between them. The CDR3 sequence is 16 residues long. CDR3 nucleotide sequence: TGCGCCAGCAGCCAAGGGGGGGCAGCTCTATACAATGAGCAGTTCTTC. Translated, it gives CASSQGGAALYNEQFF.

J is TRBJ2-7 and V is TRBV7-3; a weak D match, TRBD2 (7 bases). CDR1 is SGHTA, CDR2 FQGTGA, per germline. The CDR3 is made up of 16 amino acids. The V and J ends lost 8 bases and 0 bases respectively, with 20 bases between them. CDR3 bases: TGTGCCAGCTCAACCTCGGGGGGCATAAGCTCCTACGAGCAGTACTTC. Protein sequence: CASSTSGGISSYEQYF.

The rearrangement joins TRBV19 to TRBJ2-7; 9 bases fit TRBD1. Trimming took 6 bases from V and 1 from J; bases not matched to a gene: 4. Germline V gene lookup returns CDR1 LNHDA and CDR2 SQIVND (reference sequence). The CDR3 has 14 residues. CDR3 nucleotide sequence: TGTGCCAGTAGGACGGGACAGGGATCCTACGAGCAGTACTTC. This sequence encodes CASRTGQGSYEQYF.

The chain's CDR3 is CASSLGSDRGLSPLHF. Here the CDR3 DNA reads TGTGCCAGCAGCTTAGGGTCGGACAGGGGGCTTTCACCCCTCCACTTT. The J gene is TRBJ1-6, the V gene TRBV7-9, with TRBD1 matching over 11 bases. The CDR3 sequence is 16 residues long. Germline lookup yields CDR1 SEHNR and CDR2 FQNEAQ (reference sequence). The V segment lost 1 base and the J segment 9 bases; nucleotides outside the gene matches: 5.

This chain joins TRBV5-1 and TRBJ2-7; D is perhaps TRBD2 (5 bases). Trimming removed 4 bases from V and 6 bases from J, with 14 bases in between. This CDR3 comprises 13 residues. In germline, CDR1 is SGHRS, CDR2 YFSETQ. CDR3 protein: CASSDTGGLEQYF. The CDR3 nucleotides are TGCGCCAGCAGCGACACCGGAGGACTCGAGCAGTACTTC.

The chain has TRBV13 and TRBJ2-1; TRBD1 matches at 9 bases. This CDR3 is built from 16 residues. CDR1 is PRHDT, CDR2 FYEKMQ, per germline (reference sequence). The V and J ends lost 4 bases and 4 bases, in that order; junction bases with no gene match: 8. CDR3 nucleotide sequence: TGTGCCAGCAGCTCCACCGGGACAGGGTTATACAATGAGCAGTTCTTC. It yields the protein CASSSTGTGLYNEQFF.

The V call is TRBV27, the J call TRBJ1-4; 8 nucleotides agree with TRBD1. V was clipped by 10 bases and J by 4 bases; unmatched bases: 5. The CDR3 consists of 13 residues. Germline V gives CDR1 MNHEY, CDR2 SMNVEV (reference sequence). The chain's CDR3 is CATSDRVNEKLFF. The CDR3 coding sequence is TGTGCCACCTCGGACAGGGTTAATGAAAAACTGTTTTTT.

The chain uses TRBV7-2 and TRBJ2-7; D uncertain. Germline V CDR1 and CDR2: SGHTA, FQGNSA. The germline V and J ends were trimmed by 5 bases and 3 bases, with 17 bases remaining between them. The CDR3 consists of 15 residues. The CDR3 loop reads CASSPLFSKHYEQYF. The CDR3 coding sequence is TGTGCCAGCAGCCCCTTGTTTTCCAAACACTACGAGCAGTACTTC.

The chain employs TRBV4-3 and TRBJ2-5, with D possibly matching TRBD2 (7 bases). The DNA end is a closer match to TRBJ2-7, so the J assignment may be wrong. The CDR3 runs 17 residues. CDR1 LGHNA and CDR2 YSLEER come from the germline V gene. CDR3 protein: CASSQFWGGALEYEQYF. CDR3 DNA sequence: TGCGCCAGCAGCCAGTTTTGGGGGGGGGCCCTTGAGTACGAGCAGTACTTC.

The chain couples TRBV4-1 to TRBJ2-7; 7 bases map to TRBD1. The CDR3 totals 14 residues. Germline CDR1 MGHRA, CDR2 YSYEKL. V shed 3 bases, J shed 2 bases, and the junction held 4 bases outside the gene matches. In DNA, the CDR3 is TGCGCCAGCAGCCACCGGGGACAGACCTACGAGCAGTACTTC. Amino acids: CASSHRGQTYEQYF.

The chain couples TRBV1 to TRBJ1-2; TRBD1 reflects the table's D call only, with no check against the DNA. TRBV1 represents a pseudogene. This CDR3 contains 16 residues. CDR3: CTSSQDQQISGYGYTF. The DNA of the CDR3 is TGCACCAGCAGCCAAGATCAACAAATAAGTGGCTATGGCTACACCTTC.

The gene calls are TRBV15 and TRBJ2-1, with D unresolved. The CDR3 covers 12 residues. The V gene lost 5 bases and the J gene lost 10 bases, with 12 bases spanning the gap. Germline assignment: CDR1 LNHNV and CDR2 YYDKDF (reference sequence). The CDR3 region has the DNA TGTGCCACCAGCGCCCTGGGTGACGAGCAGTTCTTC. It translates to CATSALGDEQFF.

The chain joins TRBV29-1 to TRBJ2-7; 7 bases match TRBD1. This CDR3 has 12 amino acids. V trimming: 5 bases; J trimming: 2 bases; junction bases outside the gene matches: 3. Germline CDR1 reads SQVTM; CDR2 reads ANQGSEA. CDR3 protein: CSVSQGAYEQYF. As DNA, the CDR3 is TGCAGCGTTTCCCAGGGGGCCTACGAGCAGTACTTC.

This clone showed up just a few times. The chain combines TRBV7-3 with TRBJ1-1; weak D call: TRBD1 (6 bases). CDR3 length: 14 residues. The V gene's germline CDR1 is SGHTA and CDR2 FQGTGA. Trimming cost V 5 bases and J 1 base, with 11 bases left between them. The DNA for the CDR3 is TGTGCCAGCAGCCCGTCGGGACAGAACACTGAAGCTTTCTTT. This codes for CASSPSGQNTEAFF.

The rearrangement uses TRBV7-9 and TRBJ2-5, with D perhaps matching TRBD1 or TRBD2 (6 bases each). The CDR3 has 14 residues. Trimming cost V 3 bases and J 1 base, with 9 bases left between them. Germline assignment: CDR1 SEHNR and CDR2 FQNEAQ (reference sequence). CDR3: CASSFWGAQETQYF. The DNA of the CDR3 is TGTGCCAGCAGCTTCTGGGGGGCCCAAGAGACCCAGTACTTC. The complete variable domain, with remaining parts taken from reference TRBV7-9 and TRBJ2-5, reads DTGVSQNPRHKITKRGQNVTFRCDPISEHNRLYWYRQTLGQGPEFLTYFQNEAQLEKSRLLSDRFSAERPKGSFSTLEIQRTEQGDSAMYLCASSFWGAQETQYFGPGTRLLVL.

CDR3 sequence: CASSSRDYQKNEQFF. CDR3 DNA sequence: TGTGCCAGCAGCTCCCGGGACTACCAAAAGAATGAGCAGTTCTTC. The V and J genes are TRBV11-3 and TRBJ2-1, with 7 nucleotides matching TRBD2. With V trimmed by 4 bases and J by 7 bases, 10 bases remained unmatched. The CDR3 spans 15 residues. In germline, CDR1 is SGHNT, CDR2 YENEEA.

V usage is TRBV19 and J usage is TRBJ1-2; tentative D call: TRBD1 (5 bases). The germline gives CDR1 LNHDA, CDR2 SQIVND (reference sequence). There are 13 residues in the CDR3. Between the trimmed V and J ends, which lost 2 bases and 6 bases, there was a span of 10 bases. CDR3 sequence reads: CASSIPRDNGYTF. In DNA, the CDR3 is TGTGCCAGTAGTATACCCAGGGATAATGGCTACACCTTC. The complete variable domain, with remaining parts taken from reference TRBV19 and TRBJ1-2, reads DGGITQSPKYLFRKEGQNVTLSCEQNLNHDAMYWYRQDPGQGLRLIYYSQIVNDFQKGDIAEGYSVSREKKESFPLTVTSAQKNPTAFYLCASSIPRDNGYTFGSGTRLTVV.

This clone has only one observation. The CDR3 DNA reads TGTGCCAGCAGCGAGAGCGGGGGGGCTAGCACAGATACGCAGTATTTT. Encoded protein: CASSESGGASTDTQYF. The V gene is TRBV9, the J gene TRBJ2-3; 10 bases agree with TRBD2. The ends lost 3 bases at V and 0 bases at J; junction bases unmatched: 4. CDR1 SGDLS and CDR2 YYNGEE come from the germline V gene. This CDR3 spans 16 amino acids.

The V gene is TRBV7-9, the J gene TRBJ2-1; D might be TRBD1 (6 bases). The germline V and J ends were trimmed by 5 bases and 3 bases, with 17 bases remaining between them. This CDR3 has 16 residues. Per the germline V gene, CDR1 is SEHNR and CDR2 is FQNEAQ (reference sequence). The CDR3 bases are TGTGCCAGCAGCCCCCAGGGGACCCCCCACTACAATGAGCAGTTCTTC. Translating it yields CASSPQGTPHYNEQFF. The whole variable domain, remainder taken from reference TRBV7-9 and TRBJ2-1, is DTGVSQNPRHKITKRGQNVTFRCDPISEHNRLYWYRQTLGQGPEFLTYFQNEAQLEKSRLLSDRFSAERPKGSFSTLEIQRTEQGDSAMYLCASSPQGTPHYNEQFFGPGTRLTVL.

This sequence joins TRBV14 and TRBJ1-1; perhaps TRBD1 as D (5 bases). Trimming took 0 bases from V and 0 from J, leaving 20 bases between them. Per germline, CDR1 SGHDN and CDR2 FVKESK. This CDR3 comprises 19 residues. The CDR3: CASSQDPQGWDLMNTEAFF. The CDR3 region has the DNA TGTGCCAGCAGCCAAGATCCTCAGGGATGGGACTTAATGAACACTGAAGCTTTCTTT.

About this clone: One junction end disagrees with the germline gene, perhaps due to a read error. The CDR3 coding sequence is TGTGCCAGCAGTGATGGGGGACACCGCGCCGGTTGGAGCTTT. This encodes CASSDGGHRAGWSF. The gene calls are TRBV2 and TRBJ1-6, with a possible D match to TRBD1 (6 bases). CDR1 is SNHLY and CDR2 is FYNNEI in the germline V gene. There are 14 residues in the CDR3.

V gene TRBV7-8 combines with J gene TRBJ1-3; a weak D match, TRBD1 (6 bases). This CDR3 has 16 residues. CDR1 and CDR2 (germline): SGHVS, FQNEAQ. Trimming removed 1 base from V and 6 bases from J, with 16 bases in between. The CDR3 loop reads CASSLGTGIRQNTIYF. The CDR3 DNA reads TGTGCCAGCAGCTTAGGAACAGGGATACGTCAAAACACCATATATTTT.